This entry features one T cell receptor (beta chain) sequence. The antigen remains undetermined. This specimen belongs to a study of T cell repertoires in cytomegalovirus infection. On the study more broadly: Both CMV infection and a matching HLA type were indicated by public TCR beta signatures.

General study findings and limits: Pooled public TCR beta family frequency picked out CMV carriers with the relevant HLA.

Germline V gene lookup returns CDR1 SGHNT and CDR2 YENEEA. Trimming removed 5 bases from V and 2 bases from J; junction bases left unmatched: 14. The CDR3 is 18 amino acids. TCRdb reprocessed the reads with MiXCR, giving one entry per CDR3 protein. This repertoire shows 600,000 to 700,000 distinct CDR3 sequences, around a third found once; its top ten account for over 15%. Sequences were derived from cultured PBMCs, sampled from culture after CMV antigen stimulation. The chain is built from TRBV11-3 and TRBJ2-5; 10 bases line up with TRBD2. The receptor was isolated from a human donor in good health (CMV status not recorded). Some clones in this sample may be carry-over from other donors' samples. In DNA form, the CDR3 reads TGTGCCAGCAGCCCCGGAGAATGGCTAGCGGGAGTTCAAGAGACCCAGTACTTC. It specifies CASSPGEWLAGVQETQYF.